This T cell receptor beta chain was captured in a study of cytomegalovirus exposure and HLA in healthy donors. About the study: Early released data comprised tens of millions of unique TCRs from HLA-typed donors. Broader study findings: In a later analysis, TCR beta V- and J-gene trimming showed a link to a missense DCLRE1C variant. An analysis done earlier found most TCR beta V segments productive about 87% or about 30% of the time.

A remark on this clone: The antigen remains unidentified.

The V segment lost 1 base and the J segment 4 bases; nucleotides outside the gene matches: 7. Germline assignment: CDR1 LGHNA and CDR2 YNFKEQ. The CDR3 runs to 15 residues. This PCR relied on a set of 60 Vbeta primers and 13 Jbeta primers. Sequencing used immunoSEQ multiplex PCR; TCRdb keeps in-frame clones, though not all of them. The sample records 95,000 to 100,000 clones, roughly 70% being singletons. The chain employs TRBV4-2 and TRBJ2-7, with 7 bases matching TRBD1. The receptor was derived from a male donor in good health and CMV-seronegative. The sample taken for sequencing was PBMCs. CDR3 nucleotide sequence: TGTGCCAGCAGCCAAGGAGGGGGCAGTACGTACGAGCAGTACTTC. Translated: CASSQGGGSTYEQYF.